Below are 27 T cell receptor beta chains sequenced from a single sample in a study of CD8+CD57+ T cells in acquired aplastic anemia. Using genomic DNA as the template, TCR beta VDJ and CDR3 profiling was carried out. Each CDR3 protein is one row after TCRdb ran MiXCR on the reads. The sample lists roughly 280,000 distinct CDR3 sequences, roughly 61% occurring once. CD8+CD57+ cell expansion had been shown by flow cytometry in patients chosen for sequencing. Sequenced: sorted CD4+, CD8+, or CD8+CD57+ T cells (not recorded which) from PBMCs. The receptor set was obtained from a human donor with aplastic anemia.

The chain employs TRBV14 and TRBJ2-2; 9 nucleotides match TRBD2. CDR3 length equals 18 residues. Trimming removed 0 bases from V and 3 bases from J; junction bases left unmatched: 8. Germline assignment: CDR1 SGHDN and CDR2 FVKESK. DNA of the CDR3: TGTGCCAGCAGCCAAGATGGGTTAGCGGGGGTGGACACCGGGGAGCTGTTTTTT. Protein sequence: CASSQDGLAGVDTGELFF.

This clonotype has ten or more counts. The chain is built from TRBV15 and TRBJ1-5; 7 bases map to TRBD1. Germline-derived CDR1 and CDR2 are LNHNV and YYDKDF (reference sequence). CDR3 length equals 15 residues. V was clipped by 1 base and J by 5 bases; unmatched bases: 5. The CDR3 DNA is TGTGCCACCAGCAGAGGCGGTGACAGGGATCAGCCCCAGCATTTT. Translation: CATSRGGDRDQPQHF.

On this clonotype: A junction boundary mismatches the germline segment, possibly from a read error. The CDR3 region has the DNA TGTGCCACCAGCAGTGGGGCCGATACGCGGTATTTT. This encodes CATSSGADTRYF. The chain uses TRBV15 and TRBJ2-3, with a tentative D call TRBD1 (5 bases). The germline CDR1 and CDR2 sequences are LNHNV and YYDKDF (reference sequence). The CDR3 spans 12 residues. Drawing the rest from reference TRBV15 and TRBJ2-3, the complete variable domain is DAMVIQNPRYQVTQFGKPVTLSCSQTLNHNVMYWYQQKSSQAPKLLFHYYDKDFNNEADTPDNFQSRRPNTSFCFLDIRSPGLGDTAMYLCATSSGADTRYFGPGTRLTVL.

This clonotype has only a few counts. The V and J genes are TRBV20-1 and TRBJ1-6; D is perhaps TRBD1 (6 bases). V gave up 3 bases and J gave up 10 bases, with 22 bases separating them. Germline V lookup: CDR1 DFQATT, CDR2 SNEGSKA (reference sequence). The CDR3 runs 16 residues. CDR3 DNA: TGCAGTGCTAGTGCGATGCTACAGGGAGGAGTCTCACCCCTCCACTTT. Its translation: CSASAMLQGGVSPLHF.

This chain connects TRBV10-2 to TRBJ1-6; possible D gene TRBD1, 5 bases. The CDR3 is 16 residues long. V lost 0 bases to trimming and J lost 7 bases, with 13 bases between them. The germline gives CDR1 WSHSY, CDR2 SAAADI. CDR3 bases: TGCGCCAGCAGTGAGTCTTTCAGGGTAGTGAATTCACCCCTCCACTTT. This translates into CASSESFRVVNSPLHF.

The table lists this clonotype with many counts. V gene TRBV20-1 combines with J gene TRBJ2-7; D is ambiguous. This CDR3 is built from 15 residues. Germline V gene lookup returns CDR1 DFQATT and CDR2 SNEGSKA (reference sequence). V dropped 5 bases and J dropped 0 bases, with 17 bases sitting between them. The CDR3 region is CSAGVSGSTSYEQYF. The CDR3 DNA follows: TGCAGTGCTGGGGTTTCGGGCTCTACCTCCTACGAGCAGTACTTC.

The chain combines TRBV20-1 with TRBJ2-5, with D possibly being TRBD1 or TRBD2 (6 bases each). Germline values: CDR1 DFQATT, CDR2 SNEGSKA (reference sequence). The CDR3 extends over 12 amino acids. CDR3 sequence reads: CSAPGGAETQYF. The CDR3 DNA reads TGCAGCGCACCCGGGGGCGCAGAGACCCAGTACTTC.

This clonotype showed up just a few times. This chain joins TRBV20-1 and TRBJ1-6, with TRBD1 identical over 8 bases. The V segment lost 3 bases and the J segment 7 bases; nucleotides outside the gene matches: 11. This CDR3 has 16 amino acids. Per germline, CDR1 DFQATT and CDR2 SNEGSKA (reference sequence). CDR3 loop: CSARRQGFIGNSPLHF. The CDR3 coding sequence is TGCAGTGCTAGGAGACAGGGGTTTATAGGGAATTCACCCCTCCACTTT.

This sequence joins TRBV24-1 and TRBJ1-1, with D uncertain. This CDR3 is 14 amino acids long. The germline CDR1 and CDR2 sequences are KGHDR and SFDVKD. The ends were cut back, 3 bases at V and 1 base at J, with 8 bases in the middle. CDR3 coding DNA: TGTGCCACCAGTGATACCGGACGGAACACTGAAGCTTTCTTT. Its protein is CATSDTGRNTEAFF.

The rearrangement uses TRBV12-5 and TRBJ2-5; D is uncertain. The CDR3 is 12 amino acids. From germline, CDR1 is LGHNT and CDR2 FRNRAP. The V end was cut by 0 bases, the J end by 4 bases, with 3 bases between. The DNA for the CDR3 is TGTGCTAGTGGTTTGGTACCAGAGACCCAGTACTTC. Amino acids: CASGLVPETQYF.

This clonotype has a count of ten or more. This sequence joins TRBV7-9 and TRBJ1-1, with a possible D match to TRBD1 (5 bases). The CDR3 consists of 14 residues. V lost 5 bases and J 0 bases, leaving 10 bases between the germline ends. The V gene's germline CDR1 is SEHNR and CDR2 FQNEAQ (reference sequence). The CDR3 sequence is CASSPRGMNTEAFF. As DNA, the CDR3 is TGTGCCAGCAGCCCACGGGGGATGAACACTGAAGCTTTCTTT.

This clonotype appeared many times. The CDR3 loop is CATSRDPLAETQYF. Written as DNA, the CDR3 is TGTGCCACCAGCAGAGATCCACTAGCGGAGACCCAGTACTTC. This rearrangement joins TRBV15 to TRBJ2-5; 7 bases are a match to TRBD2. The V gene's germline CDR1 is LNHNV and CDR2 YYDKDF (reference sequence). Losses at the gene ends were 0 bases for V and 5 bases for J; bases not matched to a gene: 3. CDR3 size: 14 residues.

The chain employs TRBV20-1 and TRBJ2-2; D not certain. Trimming left V 6 bases short and J 7 bases short, with 9 bases between. The CDR3 extends over 11 amino acids. CDR1 and CDR2 (germline): DFQATT, SNEGSKA (reference sequence). CDR3: CSASRIGELFF. CDR3 sequence (DNA): TGCAGTGCCAGTCGGATCGGGGAGCTGTTTTTT.

V usage is TRBV10-1 and J usage is TRBJ2-2, with 7 bases that match TRBD1. The germline gives CDR1 WNHNN, CDR2 SYGVQD (reference sequence). Trimming at V came to 5 bases and at J to 0 bases, leaving 3 bases not matched to a gene. This CDR3 is built from 15 residues. CDR3: CASSTGQTNTGELFF. CDR3 bases: TGCGCCAGCAGTACGGGACAGACGAACACCGGGGAGCTGTTTTTT.

The count of this clonotype is one. Here the CDR3 DNA reads TGTGCCAGCAGCCGAGAGCCTCAACAGGGGTTTACCTATAATTCACCCCTCCACTTT. It encodes CASSREPQQGFTYNSPLHF. This chain links TRBV4-2 with TRBJ1-6; 7 bases align to TRBD1. Unmatched junction bases numbered 14, after V lost 4 bases and J lost 2 bases. Per the germline V gene, CDR1 is LGHNA and CDR2 is YNFKEQ. This CDR3 has 19 amino acids.

V usage is TRBV20-1 and J usage is TRBJ2-7; 11 bases agree with TRBD2. The CDR3 totals 16 residues. Germline-derived CDR1 and CDR2 are DFQATT and SNEGSKA (reference sequence). Unmatched junction bases numbered 14, after V lost 3 bases and J lost 7 bases. The CDR3 is CSASSMGTSGSYEQYF. CDR3 DNA sequence: TGCAGTGCTAGCTCAATGGGAACTAGCGGGAGTTATGAGCAGTACTTC.

Points on this clonotype: This clone may be a read error of a much larger clone one base away. J is TRBJ2-1 and V is TRBV6-4; 10 bases align to TRBD2. The CDR3 is 16 residues long. The V gene's germline CDR1 is MRHNA and CDR2 SNTAGT. The CDR3 DNA sequence: TGTGTCAGCAGTGGCGATAGCGGGGGGCCCTACAATGAGCAGTTCTTC. It is translated as CVSSGDSGGPYNEQFF.

This clonotype was detected a few times. The chain is built from TRBV7-8 and TRBJ2-5, with 7 bases matching TRBD1. This CDR3 has 15 amino acids. Germline-derived CDR1 and CDR2 are SGHVS and FQNEAQ. Unmatched junction bases numbered 8, after V lost 2 bases and J lost 5 bases. The CDR3 DNA is TGTGCCAGCAGCTTAACGGGACAGCGTGGCGAGACCCAGTACTTC. Translated: CASSLTGQRGETQYF.

Ten or more counts support this clonotype. This chain uses TRBV6-2 or TRBV6-3 with TRBJ2-7; D possibly corresponds to TRBD2 (5 bases). This CDR3 is 15 amino acids long. The V gene lost 6 bases and the J gene lost 2 bases, with 17 bases spanning the gap. CDR1 is MNHEY and CDR2 is SVGEGT in the germline V gene. Here the CDR3 reads CASSLAGQQPYEQYF. The DNA for the CDR3 is TGTGCCAGCAGCCTAGCAGGTCAGCAGCCCTACGAGCAGTACTTC.

The V gene is TRBV5-1, the J gene TRBJ1-6, with no clear D. The CDR3 covers 13 residues. The germline gives CDR1 SGHRS, CDR2 YFSETQ. The ends were cut back, 7 bases at V and 7 bases at J, with 12 bases in the middle. CDR3 coding DNA: TGCGCCAGCTCGGAGGCGTCGAATTCACCCCTCCACTTT. It is translated as CASSEASNSPLHF.

This sequence joins TRBV4-1 and TRBJ2-2; 7 bases fit TRBD1. With V trimmed by 0 bases and J by 5 bases, 3 bases remained unmatched. The CDR3 has 15 residues. The germline CDR1 and CDR2 sequences are MGHRA and YSYEKL. The CDR3 is CASSQEGQRTGELFF. The CDR3 nucleotides are TGCGCCAGCAGCCAAGAGGGACAGAGAACCGGGGAGCTGTTTTTT.

This clonotype was counted a few times. This chain connects TRBV7-8 to TRBJ2-5; D call uncertain. CDR3 length: 14 amino acids. V dropped 4 bases and J dropped 5 bases, with 14 bases sitting between them. Looked up from germline, CDR1 is SGHVS and CDR2 is FQNEAQ. The CDR3: CASSYEAMVETQYF. The CDR3 DNA reads TGTGCCAGCAGCTACGAGGCGATGGTGGAGACCCAGTACTTC.

In DNA form, the CDR3 reads TGTGCCAGCAGCTCAGCGACAGGGAACACCGGGGAGCTGTTTTTT. Amino acid sequence: CASSSATGNTGELFF. The chain carries TRBV7-6 and TRBJ2-2, with D perhaps matching TRBD1 (6 bases). Trimming took off 4 bases at V and 1 base at J, with 10 bases between the two ends. The CDR3 has 15 residues. Germline values: CDR1 SGHVS, CDR2 FNYEAQ.

This clonotype has a count of ten or more. The genes are TRBV5-1 and TRBJ1-4, with 11 bases matching TRBD1. This CDR3 has 16 amino acids. Germline values: CDR1 SGHRS, CDR2 YFSETQ. After removal of 4 bases from V and 5 bases from J, the junction contained 7 bases not matched to a gene. For the CDR3, the DNA is TGCGCCAGCAGCGGGACAGGGGGATTGGGGAATGAAAAACTGTTTTTT. The encoded protein is CASSGTGGLGNEKLFF.

This clonotype was counted a single time. The V gene is TRBV19, the J gene TRBJ2-3; 12 bases are a match to TRBD2. The CDR3 runs to 17 residues. With V trimmed by 4 bases and J by 3 bases, 8 bases remained unmatched. Germline values: CDR1 LNHDA, CDR2 SQIVND (reference sequence). CDR3 sequence: CASSSRPGLAGTDTQYF. The CDR3 coding sequence is TGTGCCAGTAGTAGCCGCCCCGGACTAGCGGGAACAGATACGCAGTATTTT.

The table lists this clonotype with many counts. A read error may be the cause here, since a much bigger clone is one base away. The chain has TRBV7-3 and TRBJ1-2; the D gene is possibly TRBD1 (6 bases). The CDR3 runs to 14 residues. CDR1 is SGHTA and CDR2 is FQGTGA in the germline V gene. The V end lost 6 bases, the J end lost 2 bases, and 13 bases lay between the germline ends. The CDR3 protein is CASRSPGGNYGYTF. The CDR3 DNA sequence: TGTGCCAGCAGGTCCCCGGGGGGCAACTATGGCTACACCTTC.

The V gene is TRBV10-1, the J gene TRBJ1-1, with 7 bases fitting TRBD1. The CDR3 has 17 amino acids. Per germline, CDR1 WNHNN and CDR2 SYGVQD (reference sequence). With 7 bases clipped from V and 0 bases from J, the junction kept 14 bases outside the gene matches. The CDR3 loop reads CASTPRRGLDMNTEAFF. The CDR3 nucleotides are TGCGCCAGCACCCCCCGAAGGGGGCTCGACATGAACACTGAAGCTTTCTTT.